This T cell receptor (beta chain) was captured in a study of blood T cell repertoires in COVID-19. About the research overall: Samples came from the United States, Italy and Spain, spanning acute and convalescent COVID-19.

Germline CDR1 reads SGHKS; CDR2 reads YYEKEE (reference sequence). CDR3 length equals 15 residues. Germline trimming cut 4 bases from V and 2 bases from J; bases unmatched to any gene: 5. In the authors' workflow: Reference gene primer amplification gave estimated nucleated cell counts. Assay: immunoSEQ multiplex PCR; the TCRdb copy retains only in-frame clones and omits some. V, J and clone size are those of that table, while D and trimming were read from the DNA. The profile covers under 300,000 clones, with around nine tenths appearing a single time and approximately 2% taken by the ten largest. The rearrangement joins TRBV5-5 to TRBJ1-3; 8 nucleotides agree with TRBD1. This TCR was recovered from a man aged 45 to 65 with acute or convalescent COVID-19. Sequenced input: peripheral blood. CDR3 amino acids: CASSLMDRAGNTIYF. DNA for the CDR3: TGTGCCAGCAGCCTGATGGACAGGGCTGGAAACACCATATATTTT.